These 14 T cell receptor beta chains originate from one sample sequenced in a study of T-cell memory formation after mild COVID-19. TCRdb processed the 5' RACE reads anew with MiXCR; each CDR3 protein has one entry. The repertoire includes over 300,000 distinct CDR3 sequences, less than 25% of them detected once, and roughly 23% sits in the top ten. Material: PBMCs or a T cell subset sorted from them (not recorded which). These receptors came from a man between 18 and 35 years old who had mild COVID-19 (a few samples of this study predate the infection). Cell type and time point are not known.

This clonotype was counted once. The CDR3 here is CSAPRGAASYNEQFF. DNA of the CDR3: TGCAGTGCGCCAAGGGGCGCGGCATCCTACAATGAGCAGTTCTTC. The chain combines TRBV20-1 with TRBJ2-1, with D possibly being TRBD1 (5 bases). The germline gives CDR1 DFQATT, CDR2 SNEGSKA (reference sequence). The CDR3 is 15 residues long. Trimming shortened V by 6 bases and J by 1 base, and 16 bases separated the two germline ends.

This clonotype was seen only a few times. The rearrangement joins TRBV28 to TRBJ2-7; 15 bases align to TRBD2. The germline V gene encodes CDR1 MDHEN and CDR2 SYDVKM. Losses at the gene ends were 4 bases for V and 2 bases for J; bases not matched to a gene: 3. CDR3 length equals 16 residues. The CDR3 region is CASSSGLAGGTYEQYV. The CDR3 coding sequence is TGTGCCAGCAGTTCTGGACTAGCGGGGGGGACCTACGAGCAGTACGTC.

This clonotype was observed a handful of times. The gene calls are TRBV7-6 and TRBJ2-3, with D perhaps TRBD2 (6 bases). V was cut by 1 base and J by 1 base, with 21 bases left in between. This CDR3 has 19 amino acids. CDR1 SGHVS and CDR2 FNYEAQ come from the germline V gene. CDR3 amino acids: CASSLGRARSPRGTDTQYF. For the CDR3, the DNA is TGTGCCAGCAGCTTAGGGAGGGCTAGGTCCCCCCGGGGCACAGATACGCAGTATTTT. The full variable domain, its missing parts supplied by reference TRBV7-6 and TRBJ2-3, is GAGVSQSPRYKVTKRGQDVALRCDPISGHVSLYWYRQALGQGPEFLTYFNYEAQQDKSGLPNDRFSAERPEGSISTLTIQRTEQRDSAMYRCASSLGRARSPRGTDTQYFGPGTRLTVL.

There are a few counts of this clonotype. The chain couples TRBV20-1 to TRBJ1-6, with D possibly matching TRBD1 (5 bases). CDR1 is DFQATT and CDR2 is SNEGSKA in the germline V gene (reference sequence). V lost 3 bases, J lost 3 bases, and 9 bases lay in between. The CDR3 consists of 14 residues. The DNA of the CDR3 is TGCAGTGCTAGGGGCGGGGGCTATAATTCACCCCTCCACTTT. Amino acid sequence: CSARGGGYNSPLHF.

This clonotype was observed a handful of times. The CDR3: CASSLALTSFYNEQFF. CDR3 in DNA: TGTGCCAGCAGTTTAGCACTGACTAGTTTCTACAATGAGCAGTTCTTC. The rearrangement links TRBV12-3 or TRBV12-4 to TRBJ2-1, with D maybe TRBD2 (6 bases). The CDR3 spans 16 residues. Trimming left V 0 bases short and J 3 bases short, with 12 bases between.

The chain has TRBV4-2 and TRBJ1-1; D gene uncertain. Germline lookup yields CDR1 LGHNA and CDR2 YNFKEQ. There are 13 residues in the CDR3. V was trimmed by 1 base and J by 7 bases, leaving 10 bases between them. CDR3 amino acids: CASSQGESDEAFF. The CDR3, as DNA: TGTGCCAGCAGCCAAGGGGAATCTGATGAAGCTTTCTTT.

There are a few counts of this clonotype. Here the CDR3 DNA reads TGTGCCAGCAGCATCGACAGGGTAAGCAGGGAGCAGTTCTTC. Residues: CASSIDRVSREQFF. This chain connects TRBV5-6 to TRBJ2-1; 7 bases agree with TRBD1. Germline trimming cut 4 bases from V and 10 bases from J; bases unmatched to any gene: 11. This CDR3 has 14 amino acids. Germline V gene data show CDR1 as SGHDT and CDR2 as YYEEEE.

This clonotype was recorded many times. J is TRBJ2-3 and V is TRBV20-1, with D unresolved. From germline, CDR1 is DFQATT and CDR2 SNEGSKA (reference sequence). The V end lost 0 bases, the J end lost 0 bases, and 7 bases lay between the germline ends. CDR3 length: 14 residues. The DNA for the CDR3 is TGCAGTGCTAGAGATTCCACTAGCACAGATACGCAGTATTTT. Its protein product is CSARDSTSTDTQYF.

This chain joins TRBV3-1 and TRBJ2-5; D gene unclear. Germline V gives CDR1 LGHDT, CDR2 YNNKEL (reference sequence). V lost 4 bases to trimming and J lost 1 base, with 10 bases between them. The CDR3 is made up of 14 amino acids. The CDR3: CASSPTWIQETQYF. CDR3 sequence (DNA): TGTGCCAGCAGCCCTACTTGGATCCAAGAGACCCAGTACTTC.

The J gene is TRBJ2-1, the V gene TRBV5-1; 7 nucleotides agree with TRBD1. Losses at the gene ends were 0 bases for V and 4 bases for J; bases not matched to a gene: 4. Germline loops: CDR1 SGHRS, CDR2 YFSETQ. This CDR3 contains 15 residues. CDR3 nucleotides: TGCGCCAGCAGCTTGGTACAGGGGCTTTACAATGAGCAGTTCTTC. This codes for CASSLVQGLYNEQFF. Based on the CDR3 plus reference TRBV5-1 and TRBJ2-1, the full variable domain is KAGVTQTPRYLIKTRGQQVTLSCSPISGHRSVSWYQQTPGQGLQFLFEYFSETQRNKGNFPGRFSGRQFSNSRSEMNVSTLELGDSALYLCASSLVQGLYNEQFFGPGTRLTVL.

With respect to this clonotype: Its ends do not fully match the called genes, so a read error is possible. CDR3: CASSFPPLEAGDGWF. The CDR3, as DNA: TGTGCCAGCAGCTTCCCACCTTTAGAAGCGGGGGATGGATGGTTC. This chain joins TRBV7-9 and TRBJ2-5; 8 positions agree with TRBD2. CDR1 SEHNR and CDR2 FQNEAQ come from the germline V gene (reference sequence). This CDR3 has 15 amino acids.

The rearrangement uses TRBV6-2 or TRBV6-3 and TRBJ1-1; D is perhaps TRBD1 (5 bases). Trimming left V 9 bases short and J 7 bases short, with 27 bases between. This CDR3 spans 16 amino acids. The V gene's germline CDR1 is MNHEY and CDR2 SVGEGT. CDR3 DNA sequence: TGTGCCAGTCTGATCTCCCCGGGGACTGCCTCGGGTGAAGCTTTCTTT. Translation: CASLISPGTASGEAFF.

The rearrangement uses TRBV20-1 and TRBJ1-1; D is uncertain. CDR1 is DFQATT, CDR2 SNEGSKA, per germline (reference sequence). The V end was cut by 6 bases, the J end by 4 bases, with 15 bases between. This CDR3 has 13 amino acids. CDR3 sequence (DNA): TGCAGTGCGACGGAGGGCCTGGGCACTGAAGCTTTCTTT. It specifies CSATEGLGTEAFF.

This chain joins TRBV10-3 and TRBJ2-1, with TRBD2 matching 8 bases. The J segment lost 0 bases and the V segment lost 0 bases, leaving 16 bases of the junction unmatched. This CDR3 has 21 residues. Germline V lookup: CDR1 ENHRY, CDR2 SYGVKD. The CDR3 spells CAISESVSGDPGPISYNEQFF. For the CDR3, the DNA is TGTGCCATCAGTGAGTCGGTTAGCGGGGACCCCGGGCCGATCTCCTACAATGAGCAGTTCTTC.